This T cell receptor beta chain originates from a study of shared clonotypes between healthy human individuals. The ends were cut back, 8 bases at V and 3 bases at J, with 14 bases in the middle. This CDR3 is 12 amino acids long. The germline V gene has CDR1 GTSNPN and CDR2 SVGIG (reference sequence). The assay used deep level. The assay was immunoSEQ multiplex PCR, and TCRdb's table has in-frame clones only and misses some. The sample shows about a million clones, over 75% of them seen only once. The V call is TRBV30, the J call TRBJ2-7; a weak D match, TRBD1 (6 bases). This receptor was identified in a man in his late teens or twenties in good health. Specimen: memory CD4+ T cells sorted from blood. Subset here: CD45RA-negative fraction. CDR3: CATQPQGYEQYF. The CDR3 DNA follows: TGTGCCACCCAACCACAGGGCTACGAGCAGTACTTC.